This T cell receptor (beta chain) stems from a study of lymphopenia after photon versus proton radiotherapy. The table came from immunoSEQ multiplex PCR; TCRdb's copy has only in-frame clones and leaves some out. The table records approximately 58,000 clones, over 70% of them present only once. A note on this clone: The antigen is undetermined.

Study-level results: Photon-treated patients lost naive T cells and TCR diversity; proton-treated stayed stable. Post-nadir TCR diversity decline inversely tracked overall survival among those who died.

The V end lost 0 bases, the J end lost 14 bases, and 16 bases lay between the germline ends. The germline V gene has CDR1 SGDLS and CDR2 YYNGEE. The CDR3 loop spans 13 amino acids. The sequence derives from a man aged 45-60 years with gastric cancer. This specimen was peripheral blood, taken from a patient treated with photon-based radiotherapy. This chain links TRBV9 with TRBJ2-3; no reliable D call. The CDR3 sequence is CASSVGVLFPRYF. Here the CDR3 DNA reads TGTGCCAGCAGCGTAGGAGTCCTATTCCCCCGGTATTTT.